This passage covers 8 T cell receptor beta chains from one sample sequenced in a study of cytomegalovirus exposure and HLA in healthy donors. Amplification used 60 Vbeta primers and 13 Jbeta primers. Repertoires were generated with immunoSEQ multiplex PCR, while TCRdb's copy carries only in-frame clones and drops some. This table holds some 84,000 clones. Sequenced: PBMCs. All receptors derive from a man in his fifties in good health and CMV-seronegative.

This chain connects TRBV11-2 to TRBJ2-5; TRBD1 matches 9 bases. The end of the DNA fits TRBJ2-7 better, so the J call may be wrong. This CDR3 is 14 amino acids long. The germline V gene encodes CDR1 SGHAT and CDR2 FQNNGV. Here the CDR3 DNA reads TGTGCCAGCAGCCCGTCCCGGACAGGGGTCGAGCAGTACTTC. As protein: CASSPSRTGVEQYF.

V gene TRBV27 combines with J gene TRBJ1-2; TRBD1 aligns across 7 bases. The V and J ends lost 5 bases and 4 bases, in that order; junction bases with no gene match: 10. Germline loops: CDR1 MNHEY, CDR2 SMNVEV (reference sequence). The CDR3 extends over 15 amino acids. The CDR3, as DNA: TGTGCCAGCAGTCCCCTCCTAGGGGGCAGCTATGGCTACACCTTC. This codes for CASSPLLGGSYGYTF.

The chain couples TRBV5-1 to TRBJ2-3; 8 positions match TRBD2. Germline-derived CDR1 and CDR2 are SGHRS and YFSETQ. The V segment lost 1 base and the J segment 2 bases; nucleotides outside the gene matches: 12. This CDR3 comprises 18 residues. CDR3 coding DNA: TGCGCCAGCAGCTTGTCAGTGGCAGCGGGGGAGCTCACAGATACGCAGTATTTT. Encoded protein: CASSLSVAAGELTDTQYF.

This chain links TRBV6-4 with TRBJ1-2; 9 nucleotides align to TRBD1. V lost 5 bases, J lost 5 bases, and 6 bases stayed unmatched. CDR1 MRHNA and CDR2 SNTAGT come from the germline V gene. The CDR3 has 14 residues. CDR3 loop: CASSPGQGVYGYTF. DNA of the CDR3: TGTGCCAGCAGTCCGGGACAGGGAGTTTATGGCTACACCTTC.

The chain carries TRBV30 and TRBJ1-6, with D uncertain. This CDR3 has 13 residues. Per germline, CDR1 GTSNPN and CDR2 SVGIG (reference sequence). Trimming stripped 3 bases from V and 9 bases from J, with 12 bases between. The CDR3 sequence: CAWRLREGSPLHF. The CDR3 nucleotides read TGTGCCTGGAGGTTAAGGGAGGGTTCACCCCTCCACTTT.

As DNA, the CDR3 is TGTGCCATCAGGAATCGGACGGGGGGGAACACTGAAGCTTTCTTT. Translation gives CAIRNRTGGNTEAFF. This chain uses TRBV10-3 with TRBJ1-1, with D maybe TRBD1 (5 bases). CDR3 size: 15 residues. Trimming removed 6 bases at V and 1 base at J, with 15 bases between. The germline V gene encodes CDR1 ENHRY and CDR2 SYGVKD.

The chain links TRBV10-1 to TRBJ2-7; 8 bases match TRBD1. The CDR3 is 16 amino acids. V shed 5 bases, J shed 7 bases, and the junction held 16 bases outside the gene matches. Looked up from germline, CDR1 is WNHNN and CDR2 is SYGVQD (reference sequence). The CDR3 spells CASSPAPGQASREQYF. The DNA of the CDR3 is TGCGCCAGCAGTCCAGCCCCGGGACAGGCCTCACGGGAGCAGTACTTC.

This chain links TRBV6-5 with TRBJ2-1, with unresolved D. CDR3 length: 15 amino acids. Per the germline V gene, CDR1 is MNHEY and CDR2 is SVGAGI. The V end lost 4 bases, the J end lost 0 bases, and 10 bases lay between the germline ends. CDR3 residues: CASSLSLSSYNEQFF. CDR3 DNA: TGTGCCAGCAGTTTAAGTCTGAGCTCCTACAATGAGCAGTTCTTC.